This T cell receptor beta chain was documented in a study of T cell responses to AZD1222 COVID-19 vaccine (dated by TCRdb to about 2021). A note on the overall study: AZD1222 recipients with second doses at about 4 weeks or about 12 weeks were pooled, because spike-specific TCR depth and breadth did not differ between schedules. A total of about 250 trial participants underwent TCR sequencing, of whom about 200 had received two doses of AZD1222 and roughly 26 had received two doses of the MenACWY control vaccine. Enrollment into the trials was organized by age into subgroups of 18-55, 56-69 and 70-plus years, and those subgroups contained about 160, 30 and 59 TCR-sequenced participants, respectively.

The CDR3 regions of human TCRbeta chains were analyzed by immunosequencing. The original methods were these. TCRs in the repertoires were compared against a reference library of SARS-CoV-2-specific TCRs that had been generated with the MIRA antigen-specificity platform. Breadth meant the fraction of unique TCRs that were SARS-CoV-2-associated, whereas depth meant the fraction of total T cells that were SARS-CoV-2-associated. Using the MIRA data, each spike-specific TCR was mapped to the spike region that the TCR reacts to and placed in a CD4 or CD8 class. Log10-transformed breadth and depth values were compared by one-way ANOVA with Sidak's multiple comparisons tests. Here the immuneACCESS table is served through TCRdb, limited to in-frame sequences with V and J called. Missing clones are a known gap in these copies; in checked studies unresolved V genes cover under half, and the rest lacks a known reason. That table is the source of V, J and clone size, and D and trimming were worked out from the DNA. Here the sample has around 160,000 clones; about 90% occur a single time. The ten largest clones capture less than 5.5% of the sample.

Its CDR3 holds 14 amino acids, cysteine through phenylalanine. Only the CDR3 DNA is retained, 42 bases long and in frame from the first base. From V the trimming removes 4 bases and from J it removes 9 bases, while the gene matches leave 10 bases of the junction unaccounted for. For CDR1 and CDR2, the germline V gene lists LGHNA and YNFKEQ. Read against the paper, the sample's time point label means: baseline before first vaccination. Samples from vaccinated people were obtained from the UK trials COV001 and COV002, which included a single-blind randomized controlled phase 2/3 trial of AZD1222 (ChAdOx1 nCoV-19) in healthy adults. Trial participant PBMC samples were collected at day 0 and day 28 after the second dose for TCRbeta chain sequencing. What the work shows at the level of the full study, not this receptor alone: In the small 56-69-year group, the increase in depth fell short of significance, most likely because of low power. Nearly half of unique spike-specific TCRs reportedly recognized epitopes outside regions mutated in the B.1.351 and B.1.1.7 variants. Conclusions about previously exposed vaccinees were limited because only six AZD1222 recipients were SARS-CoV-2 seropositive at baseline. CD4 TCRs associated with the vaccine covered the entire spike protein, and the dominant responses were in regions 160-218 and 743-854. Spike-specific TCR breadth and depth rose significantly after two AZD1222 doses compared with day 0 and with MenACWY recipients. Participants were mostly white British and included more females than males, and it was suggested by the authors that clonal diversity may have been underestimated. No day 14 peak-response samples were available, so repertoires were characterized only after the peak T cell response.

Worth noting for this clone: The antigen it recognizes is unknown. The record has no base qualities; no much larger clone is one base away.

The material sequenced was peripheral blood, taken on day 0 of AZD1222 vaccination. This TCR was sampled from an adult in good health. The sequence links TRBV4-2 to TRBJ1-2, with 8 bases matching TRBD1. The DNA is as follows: TGTGCCAGCAGCCCCCCCGGGACAGGATCAAGCTACACCTTC. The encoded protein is CASSPPGTGSSYTF.